This entry describes one TCR beta chain. Its specificity is unknown. 13 Jbeta primers and 60 Vbeta primers were used for the PCR. Authors' processing steps: Roughly 10 million shared chains were among about 80 million unique TCR beta chains counted in a later analysis. The table came from immunoSEQ multiplex PCR; TCRdb's copy has only in-frame clones and leaves some out. V, J and clone size are those of that table, while D and trimming were read from the DNA. This table has 90,000 to 130,000 clones, roughly 84% appearing once. The data originate from a study of cytomegalovirus exposure and HLA in healthy donors. General study results and limits: Among TCR beta chains, those listed as cytomegalovirus-associated numbered over 150. Common viral pathogens were later found to be apparently linked to several of the most significant clusters.

This TCR was recovered from a man between 25 and 39 years old in good health and CMV-seropositive. The sample taken for sequencing was PBMCs.

The CDR3: CASSPGQGARTEAFF. In DNA, the CDR3 is TGTGCCAGCAGCCCGGGACAGGGGGCGAGAACTGAAGCTTTCTTT. The chain is built from TRBV5-4 and TRBJ1-1, with 12 bases matching TRBD1. This CDR3 region has 15 residues. Unmatched junction bases numbered 6, after V lost 4 bases and J lost 5 bases. The germline CDR1 and CDR2 sequences are SGHNT and YYREEE (reference sequence).